These T cell receptor beta chains were read from a single sample in a study of spatial heterogeneity in lung cancer. From the 5' RACE reads, TCRdb called clonotypes with MiXCR, one entry per CDR3 protein. The sample comprises about 1,200 distinct CDR3 sequences, approximately 20% of which are singletons, and about 40% rests with the top ten. The starting material was lung tumor tissue, obtained at surgery. The receptors derive from a male donor with early-stage non-small cell lung cancer. The CDR3 runs from the conserved cysteine through the conserved F or W. The order of the fields is clone size, V gene, D gene, J gene, CDR3 length, CDR3 DNA, CDR3 protein. D genes are given only for firm matches. Only some rows state a clone size, as once, few, many or a class for expanded clones.

few,TRBV5-6,-,TRBJ2-2,16,TGTGCCAGCAGCCCGATAGACGGCGCGAACACCGGGGAGCTGTTTTTT,CASSPIDGANTGELFF
medium-sized,TRBV12-3/TRBV12-4,-,TRBJ2-1,15,TGTGCCAGCAGTTTAGGGGGCGGTTCCTACAATGAGCAGTTCTTC,CASSLGGGSYNEQFF
medium-sized,TRBV20-1,-,TRBJ2-3,14,TGCAGTGCTCGATCCGGGACTAGCACAGATACGCAGTATTTT,CSARSGTSTDTQYF
medium-sized,TRBV6-6,-,TRBJ2-1,13,TGTGCCAGCAATAGTCCCAACCGCAATGAGCAGTTCTTC,CASNSPNRNEQFF
medium-sized,TRBV12-3/TRBV12-4,TRBD2,TRBJ2-2,16,TGTGCCAGCAGGTCTTCTAGCGGGAGGGCCCCCGGGGAGCTGTTTTTT,CASRSSSGRAPGELFF
-,TRBV29-1,-,TRBJ2-7,12,TGCAGCGTTGGCGAGGGTTCTGGCGAGCAGTACTTC,CSVGEGSGEQYF
medium-sized,TRBV5-1,TRBD1,TRBJ2-2,14,TGCGCCAGCAGCCGACAGGGGATAGGCGGGGAGCTGTTTTTT,CASSRQGIGGELFF
many,TRBV11-2,TRBD2,TRBJ2-7,15,TGTGCCAGCAGCTTCCGCAGCGGGAGTGGTGTCGAGCAGTACTTC,CASSFRSGSGVEQYF
many,TRBV6-2/TRBV6-3,TRBD2,TRBJ2-1,15,TGTGCCAGCAGTTACAGGACTAGCGGACTCAATGAGCAGTTCTTC,CASSYRTSGLNEQFF
few,TRBV28,-,TRBJ2-7,13,TGTGCCAGCAGTATAGACAGCTCCTACGAGCAGTACTTC,CASSIDSSYEQYF
-,TRBV5-4,TRBD1,TRBJ1-4,16,TGTGCCAGCAGCTTGGGCGGACAGGGTTCCAATGAAAAACTGTTTTTT,CASSLGGQGSNEKLFF
medium-sized,TRBV23-1,-,TRBJ1-5,16,TGCGCCAGCCAAGCGCGGGGTGGCATACGCAATCAGCCCCAGCATTTT,CASQARGGIRNQPQHF
-,TRBV7-8,TRBD2,TRBJ2-7,16,TGTGCCAGCAGCTTACCTGGACTAGCGGTCTCCTACGAGCAGTACTTC,CASSLPGLAVSYEQYF
-,TRBV5-1,-,TRBJ1-2,14,TGCGCCAGCACCTTAGGACCCGGCGACTATGGCTACACCTTC,CASTLGPGDYGYTF
once,TRBV6-1,-,TRBJ2-5,17,TGTGCCAGTGAACAGGATTGGCTAGCACCTCCGGCTGAGACCCAGTACTTC,CASEQDWLAPPAETQYF
medium-sized,TRBV12-3/TRBV12-4,TRBD1,TRBJ1-2,14,TGTGCCAGCAGTCCCTCGACAGGGGGACATGGCTACACCTTC,CASSPSTGGHGYTF
medium-sized,TRBV7-9,-,TRBJ2-1,17,TGTGCCAGCAGCCCGACCGGCGGGCTGTCCTCCTACAATGAGCAGTTCTTC,CASSPTGGLSSYNEQFF
many,TRBV3-1,-,TRBJ2-1,17,TGTGCCAGCAGCCACCCTCCGATGAGGGCCGAGTACAATGAGCAGTTCTTC,CASSHPPMRAEYNEQFF
medium-sized,TRBV18,-,TRBJ1-6,15,TGTGCCAGCTCACCCGGGGCGCTAATTGATTCACCCCTCCACTTT,CASSPGALIDSPLHF
medium-sized,TRBV30,TRBD2,TRBJ2-2,20,TGTGCCTGGAGTTCAGGGCTTGGACTAGCGGGAGAAAGAAACACCGGGGAGCTGTTTTTT,CAWSSGLGLAGERNTGELFF
large,TRBV7-2,-,TRBJ2-7,11,TGTGCCAGCAGCTTTCTAGGGGAGCAGTACTTC,CASSFLGEQYF
medium-sized,TRBV5-1,-,TRBJ2-2,13,TGCGCCAGCAGTCCGGCTGCCCTCGGGGAGCTGTTTTTT,CASSPAALGELFF
medium-sized,TRBV5-5,-,TRBJ2-2,15,TGTGCCAGCAGCTTCGGGACATCGAACACCGGGGAGCTGTTTTTT,CASSFGTSNTGELFF
-,TRBV6-5,-,TRBJ1-1,14,TGTGCCAGCAGCCGCGATTGGGGGAACACTGAAGCTTTCTTT,CASSRDWGNTEAFF
medium-sized,TRBV11-1,-,TRBJ2-1,20,TGTGCCAGCAGCTTACCCCAGGGAAATCAGCACCTAAACTCCTACAATGAGCAGTTCTTC,CASSLPQGNQHLNSYNEQFF